The 17 T cell receptor beta chains below were found in one sample sequenced in a study of blood T cell repertoires in COVID-19. Profiling relied on immunoSEQ multiplex PCR, and the TCRdb table lists in-frame clones only, not all of them. The table includes 45,000 to 65,000 clones, approximately 91% detected once. The sample consisted of peripheral blood. Every receptor here comes from a man aged 45-65 years with acute or convalescent COVID-19.

This clone has more than one count but fewer than ten. This sequence joins TRBV7-9 and TRBJ2-5; TRBD1 might be the D (6 bases). Germline V lookup: CDR1 SEHNR, CDR2 FQNEAQ (reference sequence). V was clipped by 1 base and J by 3 bases, with 12 bases between them. The CDR3 extends over 15 amino acids. The CDR3 spells CASSLVGRGEETQYF. CDR3 sequence (DNA): TGTGCCAGCAGCTTAGTGGGCAGGGGAGAAGAGACCCAGTACTTC.

The V gene is TRBV6-2 or TRBV6-3, the J gene TRBJ2-2; 11 bases are a match to TRBD1. Per germline, CDR1 MNHEY and CDR2 SVGEGT. The V and J ends lost 2 bases and 6 bases, in that order; junction bases with no gene match: 5. This CDR3 is 16 amino acids long. CDR3 nucleotide sequence: TGTGCCAGCAGTTACGATCCGGACAGGGGGCCCGGGGAGCTGTTTTTT. This sequence encodes CASSYDPDRGPGELFF.

This rearrangement joins TRBV6-5 to TRBJ2-3; the match to TRBD2 covers 8 bases. V was clipped by 8 bases and J by 5 bases; unmatched bases: 12. CDR1 and CDR2 from the germline V gene are MNHEY and SVGAGI. The CDR3 contains 15 residues. The CDR3 DNA is TGTGCCAGCTCTGCCCAGCGGGAGCTCCTAGATACGCAGTATTTT. Amino acids: CASSAQRELLDTQYF.

This chain connects TRBV9 to TRBJ1-6; TRBD1 matches at 7 bases. The germline V gene has CDR1 SGDLS and CDR2 YYNGEE. V lost 0 bases to trimming and J lost 8 bases; unmatched junction nucleotides: 8. This CDR3 is 16 amino acids long. CDR3 DNA: TGTGCCAGCAGCGTAGCAGGGGGAGGTTGGGATTCACCCCTCCACTTT. It codes for CASSVAGGGWDSPLHF.

The V call is TRBV10-3, the J call TRBJ1-6, with a tentative D call TRBD1 (6 bases). This CDR3 comprises 15 residues. Between the trimmed V and J ends, which lost 6 bases and 6 bases, there was a span of 15 bases. The V gene's germline CDR1 is ENHRY and CDR2 SYGVKD. CDR3 amino acids: CAISPDRPPNSPLHF. The CDR3 DNA is TGTGCCATCAGCCCGGACAGACCCCCTAATTCACCCCTCCACTTT.

The chain couples TRBV5-1 to TRBJ1-3; no firm D call. The CDR3 covers 15 residues. Per germline, CDR1 SGHRS and CDR2 YFSETQ. Deletions cut 1 base from V and 4 bases from J, with 12 bases between. The CDR3 here is CASSLSRSEGNTIYF. The CDR3 DNA is TGCGCCAGCAGCTTGAGTCGGAGTGAGGGAAACACCATATATTTT.

The J gene is TRBJ1-1, the V gene TRBV30; a possible D gene is TRBD1 (5 bases). The CDR3 spans 16 residues. Trimming removed 1 base from V and 5 bases from J, with 20 bases in between. The germline gives CDR1 GTSNPN, CDR2 SVGIG (reference sequence). The chain's CDR3 is CAWSATGWQGGTEAFF. The CDR3 DNA is TGTGCCTGGAGTGCCACAGGCTGGCAGGGAGGGACTGAAGCTTTCTTT.

The chain couples TRBV15 to TRBJ2-1; 11 bases map to TRBD2. This CDR3 region has 16 residues. Germline CDR1 LNHNV, CDR2 YYDKDF (reference sequence). The V gene end was trimmed by 5 bases and the J gene end by 9 bases; junction bases not matched to a gene: 12. The CDR3 spells CATSPRHLAGGGEQFF. CDR3 DNA sequence: TGTGCCACCAGCCCCAGGCACCTAGCGGGAGGCGGTGAGCAGTTCTTC.

The CDR3 sequence is CASSQGAGWAYEQYF. CDR3 DNA: TGTGCCAGCAGCCAAGGGGCGGGCTGGGCCTACGAGCAGTACTTC. V is TRBV3-1 (or the pseudogene TRBV3-2) and J is TRBJ2-7, with a possible D match to TRBD2 (5 bases). Between the trimmed V and J ends, which lost 1 base and 2 bases, there was a span of 12 bases. Germline V gene data show CDR1 as LGHDT and CDR2 as YNNKEL (reference sequence). The CDR3 extends over 15 amino acids.

The J gene is TRBJ2-4, the V gene TRBV6-2 or TRBV6-3; 10 nucleotides line up with TRBD2. The V gene end was trimmed by 0 bases and the J gene end by 4 bases; junction bases not matched to a gene: 3. The CDR3 totals 16 residues. Germline CDR1 reads MNHEY; CDR2 reads SVGEGT. The chain's CDR3 is CASSYSSSGGKNIQYF. CDR3 DNA sequence: TGTGCCAGCAGTTACTCGTCTAGCGGGGGAAAAAACATTCAGTACTTC.

This clone qualifies as medium-sized. The V and J genes are TRBV6-5 and TRBJ2-1, with D possibly being TRBD2 (6 bases). CDR1 is MNHEY, CDR2 SVGAGI, per germline. This CDR3 is 15 amino acids long. Between the trimmed V and J ends, which lost 6 bases and 9 bases, there was a span of 21 bases. The CDR3 DNA follows: TGTGCCAGCAGCCCAGCGGGTATCCGCCTCTCTGAGCAGTTCTTC. This encodes CASSPAGIRLSEQFF.

The chain joins TRBV3-1 (or the pseudogene TRBV3-2) to TRBJ2-1; D possibly corresponds to TRBD2 (6 bases). CDR3 length: 11 residues. Germline V lookup: CDR1 LGHDT, CDR2 YNNKEL (reference sequence). Trimming pared 3 bases from V and 13 bases from J, leaving 10 bases between. CDR3 loop: CASSQGLHQFF. DNA for the CDR3: TGTGCCAGCAGCCAGGGACTTCATCAGTTCTTC.

The chain carries TRBV5-1 and TRBJ2-2; D not certain. Looked up from germline, CDR1 is SGHRS and CDR2 is YFSETQ. This CDR3 spans 14 amino acids. Trimming removed 0 bases from V and 3 bases from J, with 6 bases in between. CDR3 sequence (DNA): TGCGCCAGCAGCTTGGGAGGAGACACCGGGGAGCTGTTTTTT. Translated, it gives CASSLGGDTGELFF.

The chain uses TRBV12-3 or TRBV12-4 and TRBJ1-5; 8 bases match TRBD1. V lost 5 bases to trimming and J lost 8 bases; unmatched junction nucleotides: 5. This CDR3 contains 13 residues. The CDR3 bases are TGTGCCAGCAGTAACAGGGGGAGGGAGCCCCAGCATTTT. This gives the protein CASSNRGREPQHF.

This chain uses TRBV9 with TRBJ2-7; maybe TRBD1 (8 bases). Germline V gives CDR1 SGDLS, CDR2 YYNGEE. This CDR3 is built from 16 residues. Trimming removed 2 bases from V and 3 bases from J, with 18 bases in between. This CDR3 reads CASSVGGWTGNYEQYF. CDR3 nucleotide sequence: TGTGCCAGCAGCGTGGGGGGGTGGACAGGGAACTACGAGCAGTACTTC.

The chain employs TRBV11-3 and TRBJ2-3; TRBD1 might be the D (5 bases). V dropped 0 bases and J dropped 6 bases, with 7 bases sitting between them. Germline values: CDR1 SGHNT, CDR2 YENEEA. CDR3 length: 13 amino acids. This CDR3 is CASSLDRQDTQYF. Written as DNA, the CDR3 is TGTGCCAGCAGCTTAGATCGACAGGATACGCAGTATTTT.

The CDR3 coding sequence is TGTGCCAGCAGCCCCTCCGGGACAGGGCAAAAAGAGACCCAGTACTTC. Translating gives CASSPSGTGQKETQYF. The J gene is TRBJ2-5, the V gene TRBV7-9, with 9 bases lining up with TRBD1. The germline V gene has CDR1 SEHNR and CDR2 FQNEAQ (reference sequence). Trimming at V came to 5 bases and at J to 3 bases, leaving 10 bases not matched to a gene. This CDR3 has 16 amino acids. Complete variable domain (other parts from reference TRBV7-9 and TRBJ2-5): DTGVSQNPRHKITKRGQNVTFRCDPISEHNRLYWYRQTLGQGPEFLTYFQNEAQLEKSRLLSDRFSAERPKGSFSTLEIQRTEQGDSAMYLCASSPSGTGQKETQYFGPGTRLLVL.